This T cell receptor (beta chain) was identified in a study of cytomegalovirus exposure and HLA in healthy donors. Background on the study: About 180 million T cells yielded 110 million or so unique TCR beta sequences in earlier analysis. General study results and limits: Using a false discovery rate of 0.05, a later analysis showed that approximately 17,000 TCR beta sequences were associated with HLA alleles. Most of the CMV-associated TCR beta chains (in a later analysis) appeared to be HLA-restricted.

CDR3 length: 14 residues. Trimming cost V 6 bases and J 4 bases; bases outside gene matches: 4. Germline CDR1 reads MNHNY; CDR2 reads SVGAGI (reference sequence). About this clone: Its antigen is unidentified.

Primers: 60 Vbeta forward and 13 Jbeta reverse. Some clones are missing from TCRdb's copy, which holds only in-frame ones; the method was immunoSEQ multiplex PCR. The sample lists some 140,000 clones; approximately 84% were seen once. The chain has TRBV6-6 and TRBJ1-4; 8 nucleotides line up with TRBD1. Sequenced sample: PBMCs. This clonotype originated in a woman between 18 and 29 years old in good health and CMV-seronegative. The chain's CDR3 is CASSLGQGNEKLFF. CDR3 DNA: TGTGCCAGCAGCCTCGGACAGGGTAATGAAAAACTGTTTTTT.